The present T cell receptor (beta chain) was sequenced within a study of identical twins. Comment on this clonotype: The final CDR3 position lacks the conserved phenylalanine or tryptophan, pointing to a likely read error.

Germline lookup yields CDR1 MNHNY and CDR2 SVGAGI (reference sequence). The CDR3 is made up of 15 amino acids. Unmatched junction bases numbered 6, after V lost 4 bases and J lost 3 bases. TCRdb re-analysed the 5' RACE reads in MiXCR, keeping a single row per CDR3 protein. The sample shows 1.5 million to 2 million distinct CDR3 sequences, about 32% of them seen only once. Sequenced sample: cord blood. The sequence was obtained from a newborn girl in good health. The chain couples TRBV6-6 to TRBJ2-3; 8 nucleotides agree with TRBD2. CDR3 sequence reads: CASSSTGTRTDTQYC. CDR3 coding DNA: TGTGCCAGCAGTTCTACCGGGACTAGGACAGATACGCAGTATTGT.